This T cell receptor (beta chain) derives from a study of blood T cell repertoires in COVID-19. Study as a whole: Sites in the United States, Italy and Spain provided acute and convalescent COVID-19 samples. T cells, B-cell-depleted T cells, or PBMCs provided the cDNA or gDNA that served as material.

Original data processing: Amplification with reference gene primers provided the estimates of nucleated cell counts. Sequencing was performed with immunoSEQ multiplex PCR; in TCRdb, only in-frame clones are kept and a portion is missing. Clone size and V and J calls were adopted from that table, with D and trimming inferred from the DNA. The sample holds more than 95,000 clones, 85% to 90% seen once. CDR3 size: 15 residues. Germline V gene lookup returns CDR1 SGHTS and CDR2 YDEGEE. The ends lost 2 bases at V and 3 bases at J; junction bases unmatched: 6. This rearrangement joins TRBV5-8 to TRBJ2-7, with TRBD1 matching 9 bases. This TCR was recovered from a woman aged 80 or over with acute or convalescent COVID-19. Sequencing used peripheral blood. CDR3 in amino acids: CASSFRDRDHYEQYV. The CDR3 DNA is TGTGCCAGCAGCTTTCGGGACAGGGATCACTACGAGCAGTACGTC.